Listed below are T cell receptor beta chains from one sample, sequenced in a study of patients and donors after allogeneic stem cell transplantation. TCRdb passed the RT-PCR reads through MiXCR, listing each CDR3 protein once. The sample carries over 150,000 distinct CDR3 sequences, approximately 30% recorded once. Source material: blood, either unsorted or a sorted T cell fraction (not recorded which). These receptors all stem from a human donor who was either an allogeneic HSCT recipient or a stem cell or donor lymphocyte infusion donor (not recorded which). It is not recorded whose cells these are; they may come from a transplant donor. Both conserved end residues are part of each CDR3. The D gene is left open where the match is weak. Where a row states a size, it is once, few, many or the class of an expanded clone; other rows omit it.

V	J	size	D	CDR3	DNA
TRBV4-2	TRBJ1-1	many	.	CASSQYRIKNTEAFF	TGTGCCAGCAGCCAATACAGGATAAAGAACACTGAAGCTTTCTTT
TRBV6-5	TRBJ1-2	few	.	CASSSLLRWRGYTF	TGTGCCAGCAGTAGTCTCCTCAGGTGGCGGGGCTACACCTTC
TRBV3-1	TRBJ2-5	.	.	CASRNPAETQYF	TGTGCCAGCAGGAACCCCGCAGAGACCCAGTACTTC
TRBV6-5	TRBJ2-7	.	TRBD2	CASSRGLAGRNEQYF	TGTGCCAGCAGTCGGGGACTAGCGGGCAGGAACGAGCAGTACTTC
TRBV2	TRBJ1-1	.	.	CASSAHPNTEAFF	TGTGCCAGCAGTGCGCACCCGAACACTGAAGCTTTCTTT
TRBV13	TRBJ2-7	.	.	CASSFRDHYYEQYF	TGTGCCAGCAGCTTCCGGGACCATTACTACGAGCAGTACTTC
TRBV7-8	TRBJ1-1	few	TRBD1	CASSLTGARWNTEAFF	TGTGCCAGCAGCCTGACAGGGGCCCGGTGGAACACTGAAGCTTTCTTT
TRBV7-9	TRBJ1-1	few	.	CASSPGAQVEAFF	TGTGCCAGCAGCCCAGGGGCCCAGGTTGAAGCTTTCTTT
TRBV20-1	TRBJ2-5	few	TRBD1	CSARVPGQGAKSETQYF	TGCAGTGCTAGAGTACCGGGACAGGGGGCGAAGAGTGAGACCCAGTACTTC
TRBV6-1	TRBJ1-3	.	.	CASSEAKSSGNTIYF	TGTGCCAGCAGTGAAGCTAAGAGCTCTGGAAACACCATATATTTT
TRBV5-6	TRBJ2-7	.	.	CASRYTGDEQYF	TGTGCCAGCAGGTATACGGGGGACGAGCAGTACTTC
TRBV25-1	TRBJ2-5	.	.	CASSETKETQYF	TGTGCCAGCAGTGAAACAAAGGAGACCCAGTACTTC
TRBV7-2	TRBJ2-5	few	TRBD1	CASSLDLTGGETQYF	TGTGCCAGCAGCTTGGATTTGACAGGGGGAGAGACCCAGTACTTC
TRBV10-3	TRBJ2-3	few	TRBD1	CAISESKGGRTDTQYF	TGTGCCATCAGTGAGTCGAAAGGGGGCCGCACAGATACGCAGTATTTT
TRBV2	TRBJ2-1	.	TRBD2	CASRAAGAPMSEQFF	TGTGCCAGCAGAGCAGCGGGAGCACCAATGTCGGAGCAGTTCTTC
TRBV10-3	TRBJ1-1	.	.	CAIRTTNTEAFF	TGTGCCATCAGAACCACTAACACTGAAGCTTTCTTT
TRBV9	TRBJ2-7	.	.	CASSVSGVGPQYEQYF	TGTGCCAGCAGCGTTAGTGGGGTAGGGCCCCAATACGAGCAGTACTTC
TRBV4-3	TRBJ2-7	.	TRBD1	CASSQYLAGTGGYEQYF	TGCGCCAGCAGCCAATACCTGGCCGGGACAGGGGGCTACGAGCAGTACTTC
TRBV6-5	TRBJ1-3	few	.	CASSYSPLAKDGNTIYF	TGTGCCAGCAGTTACTCTCCCCTTGCCAAAGATGGAAACACCATATATTTT
TRBV5-4	TRBJ1-2	.	.	CASSLGGLGKYGYTF	TGTGCCAGCAGCTTGGGGGGTCTCGGGAAATATGGCTACACCTTC
TRBV5-1	TRBJ2-1	.	.	CASSSRTNLYNEQFF	TGCGCCAGCAGCTCCCGGACCAACCTATACAATGAGCAGTTCTTC
TRBV29-1	TRBJ2-1	.	TRBD2	CSVDPHGLAGGYNEQFF	TGCAGCGTTGACCCCCACGGACTAGCGGGAGGTTACAATGAGCAGTTCTTC
TRBV20-1	TRBJ1-4	.	TRBD1	CSALPGTGAEKLFF	TGCAGTGCTCTCCCCGGGACAGGGGCTGAAAAACTGTTTTTT
TRBV6-5	TRBJ2-6	.	TRBD2	CASTGGYSGANVLTF	TGTGCCAGCACGGGAGGGTACTCTGGGGCCAACGTCCTGACTTTC
TRBV6-6	TRBJ1-3	.	.	CASSPGRGYSGNTIYF	TGTGCCAGCAGTCCGGGACGGGGCTACTCTGGAAACACCATATATTTT
TRBV20-1	TRBJ1-1	medium-sized	.	CSASGGNTEAFF	TGCAGTGCTAGTGGGGGCAATACTGAAGCTTTCTTT
TRBV5-1	TRBJ2-2	.	TRBD2	CASSVGLVLNGELFF	TGCGCCAGCAGCGTTGGACTAGTCCTCAACGGGGAGCTGTTTTTT
TRBV12-3/TRBV12-4	TRBJ2-7	few	.	CASTRDWDEQYF	TGTGCCAGCACCCGGGACTGGGACGAGCAGTACTTC
TRBV4-2	TRBJ2-7	few	.	CASSHYGGTSYEQYF	TGTGCCAGCAGCCATTACGGAGGGACCTCCTACGAGCAGTACTTC
TRBV12-3/TRBV12-4	TRBJ1-5	.	.	CASSLQRDGQPQHF	TGTGCCAGCAGTTTACAACGAGACGGTCAGCCCCAGCATTTT
TRBV7-9	TRBJ2-1	.	.	CASSQTMGEQFF	TGTGCCAGCAGCCAAACTATGGGTGAGCAGTTCTTC
TRBV4-2	TRBJ2-1	.	.	CASSQDQAITYYNEQFF	TGTGCCAGCAGCCAAGATCAGGCTATAACGTACTACAATGAGCAGTTCTTC
TRBV7-2	TRBJ2-2	few	TRBD1	CASSWTGPGELFF	TGTGCCAGCAGCTGGACAGGGCCCGGGGAGCTGTTTTTT
TRBV5-1	TRBJ2-1	.	TRBD2	CASSLAGVPYNEQFF	TGCGCCAGCAGTCTAGCGGGAGTACCCTACAATGAGCAGTTCTTC
TRBV28	TRBJ1-1	few	TRBD1	CASSSPFVRGAEAFF	TGTGCCAGCAGTTCCCCCTTCGTCAGGGGGGCTGAAGCTTTCTTT
TRBV24-1	TRBJ2-7	few	TRBD1	CATSASDRGEQYF	TGTGCCACCAGTGCCTCAGACAGGGGCGAGCAGTACTTC
TRBV3-1	TRBJ1-6	few	.	CASSQTDNSPLHF	TGTGCCAGCAGCCAAACTGATAATTCACCCCTCCACTTT
TRBV28	TRBJ2-7	.	.	CASRWVSSYEQYF	TGTGCCAGCAGATGGGTAAGCTCCTACGAGCAGTACTTC
TRBV12-3/TRBV12-4	TRBJ2-3	.	TRBD2	CASSLRLGRGLDTQYF	TGTGCCAGCAGTTTAAGGCTGGGGAGGGGACTCGATACGCAGTATTTT
TRBV5-1	TRBJ2-3	.	.	CASSLPGHLFTDTQYF	TGCGCCAGCAGTCTACCGGGACACCTCTTCACAGATACGCAGTATTTT
TRBV6-5	TRBJ1-1	few	TRBD1	CASTPGTDMNTEAFF	TGTGCCAGCACCCCCGGGACAGACATGAACACTGAAGCTTTCTTT
TRBV12-3/TRBV12-4	TRBJ2-1	few	.	CASRLTSTDEQFF	TGTGCCAGCAGGCTCACTAGTACCGATGAGCAGTTCTTC
TRBV6-5	TRBJ1-5	many	.	CASSYSAFNPNQPQHF	TGTGCCAGCAGTTACTCGGCTTTTAACCCCAATCAGCCCCAGCATTTT